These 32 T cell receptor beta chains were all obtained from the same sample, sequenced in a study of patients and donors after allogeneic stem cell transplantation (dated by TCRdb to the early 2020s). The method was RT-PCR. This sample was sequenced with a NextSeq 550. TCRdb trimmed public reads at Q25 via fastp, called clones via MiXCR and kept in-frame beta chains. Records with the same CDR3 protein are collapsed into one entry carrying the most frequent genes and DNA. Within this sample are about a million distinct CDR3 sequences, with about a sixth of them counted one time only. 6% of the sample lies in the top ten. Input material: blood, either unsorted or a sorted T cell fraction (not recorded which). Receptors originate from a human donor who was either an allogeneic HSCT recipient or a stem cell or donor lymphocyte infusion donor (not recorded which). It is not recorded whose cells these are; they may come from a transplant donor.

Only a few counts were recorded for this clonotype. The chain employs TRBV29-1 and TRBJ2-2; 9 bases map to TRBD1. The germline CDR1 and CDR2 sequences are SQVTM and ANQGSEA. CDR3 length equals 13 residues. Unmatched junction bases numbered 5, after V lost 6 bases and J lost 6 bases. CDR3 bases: TGCAGCGTGGACAGGGGAGTAGCCGGGGAGCTGTTTTTT. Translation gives CSVDRGVAGELFF.

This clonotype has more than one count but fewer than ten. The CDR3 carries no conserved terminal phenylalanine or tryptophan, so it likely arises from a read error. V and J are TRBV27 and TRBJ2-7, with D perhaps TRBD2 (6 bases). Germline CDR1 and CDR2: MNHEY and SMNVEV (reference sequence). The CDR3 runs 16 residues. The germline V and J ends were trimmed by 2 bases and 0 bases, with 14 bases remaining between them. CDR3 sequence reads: CASSLAAGTYSYEQYS. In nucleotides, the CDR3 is TGTGCCAGCAGTTTAGCCGCGGGAACCTACTCCTACGAGCAGTACTCC.

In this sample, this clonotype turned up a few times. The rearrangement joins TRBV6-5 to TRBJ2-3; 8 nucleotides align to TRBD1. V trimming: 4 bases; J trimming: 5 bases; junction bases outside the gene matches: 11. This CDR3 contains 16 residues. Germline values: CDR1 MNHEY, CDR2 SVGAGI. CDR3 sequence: CASSLTGTGGKDTQYF. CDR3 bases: TGTGCCAGCAGTTTAACCGGGACAGGTGGGAAAGATACGCAGTATTTT.

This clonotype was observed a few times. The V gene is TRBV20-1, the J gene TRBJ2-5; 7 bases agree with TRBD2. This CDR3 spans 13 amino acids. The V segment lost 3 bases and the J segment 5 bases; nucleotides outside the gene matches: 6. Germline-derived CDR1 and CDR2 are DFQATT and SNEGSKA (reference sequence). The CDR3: CSASVRGWETQYF. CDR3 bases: TGCAGTGCTAGCGTGCGGGGGTGGGAGACCCAGTACTTC.

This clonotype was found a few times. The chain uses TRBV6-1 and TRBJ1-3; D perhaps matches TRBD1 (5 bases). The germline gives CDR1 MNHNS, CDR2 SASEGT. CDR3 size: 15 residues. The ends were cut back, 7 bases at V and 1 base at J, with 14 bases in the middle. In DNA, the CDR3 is TGTGCCAGCATCAAACCCGGGACTTCTGGAAACACCATATATTTT. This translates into CASIKPGTSGNTIYF.

The CDR3 reads CASKGSSYEQYF. The CDR3 region has the DNA TGTGCCAGCAAAGGGAGCTCCTACGAGCAGTACTTC. The chain has TRBV25-1 and TRBJ2-7, with TRBD2 as a possible D gene (5 bases). This CDR3 spans 12 amino acids. Germline CDR1 MGHDK, CDR2 SYGVNS. V gave up 7 bases and J gave up 0 bases, with 7 bases separating them.

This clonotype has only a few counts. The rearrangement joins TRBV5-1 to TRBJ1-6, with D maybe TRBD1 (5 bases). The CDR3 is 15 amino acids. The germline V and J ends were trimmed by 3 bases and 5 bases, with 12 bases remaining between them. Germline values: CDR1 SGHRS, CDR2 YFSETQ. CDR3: CASSWQGGNNSPLHF. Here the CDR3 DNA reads TGCGCCAGCAGCTGGCAGGGAGGAAATAATTCACCCCTCCACTTT.

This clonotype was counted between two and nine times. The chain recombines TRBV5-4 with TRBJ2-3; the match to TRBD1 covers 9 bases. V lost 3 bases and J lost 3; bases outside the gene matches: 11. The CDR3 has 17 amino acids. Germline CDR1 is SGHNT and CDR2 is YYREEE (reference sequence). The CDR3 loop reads CASSSMGQGKITDTQYF. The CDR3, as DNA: TGTGCCAGCAGCTCGATGGGACAGGGAAAAATTACAGATACGCAGTATTTT.

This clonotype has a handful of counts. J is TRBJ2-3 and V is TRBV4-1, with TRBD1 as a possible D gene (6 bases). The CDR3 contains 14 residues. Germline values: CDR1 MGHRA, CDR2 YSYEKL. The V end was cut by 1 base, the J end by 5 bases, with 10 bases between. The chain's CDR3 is CASSQGAGVDTQYF. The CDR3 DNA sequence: TGCGCCAGCAGCCAAGGCGCAGGGGTAGATACGCAGTATTTT.

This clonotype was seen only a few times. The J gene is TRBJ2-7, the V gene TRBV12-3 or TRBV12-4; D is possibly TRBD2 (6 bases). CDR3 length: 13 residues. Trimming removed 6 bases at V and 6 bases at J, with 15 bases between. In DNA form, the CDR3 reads TGTGCCAGCAGCCTCACCCCCGGGGGCGAGCAGTACTTC. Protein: CASSLTPGGEQYF.

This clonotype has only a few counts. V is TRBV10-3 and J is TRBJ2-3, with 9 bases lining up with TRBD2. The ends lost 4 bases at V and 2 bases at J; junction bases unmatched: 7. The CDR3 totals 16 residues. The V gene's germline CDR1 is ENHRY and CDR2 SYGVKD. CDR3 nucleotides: TGTGCCATCAGTGCACTAGCGGGCCCACTCACAGATACGCAGTATTTT. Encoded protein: CAISALAGPLTDTQYF.

The DNA of the CDR3 is TGTGCCACCAGCAGAGATCGGAGTAGCGAGACCCAGTACTTC. Amino acids: CATSRDRSSETQYF. This sequence joins TRBV15 and TRBJ2-5; D not resolved. Deletions cut 0 bases from V and 5 bases from J, with 10 bases between. Looked up from germline, CDR1 is LNHNV and CDR2 is YYDKDF (reference sequence). This CDR3 has 14 amino acids.

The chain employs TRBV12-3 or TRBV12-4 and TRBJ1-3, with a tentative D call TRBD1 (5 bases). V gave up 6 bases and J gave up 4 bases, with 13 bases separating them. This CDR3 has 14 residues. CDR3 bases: TGTGCCAGCAGAGAGACGGGGGACGGAAACACCATATATTTT. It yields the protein CASRETGDGNTIYF.

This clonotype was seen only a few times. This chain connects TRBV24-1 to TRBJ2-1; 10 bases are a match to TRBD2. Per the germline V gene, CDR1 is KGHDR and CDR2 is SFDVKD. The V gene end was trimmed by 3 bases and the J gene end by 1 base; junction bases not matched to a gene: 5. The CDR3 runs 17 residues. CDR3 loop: CATSDGSGGLSYNEQFF. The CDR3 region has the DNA TGTGCCACCAGTGATGGTAGCGGGGGGCTTTCCTACAATGAGCAGTTCTTC.

The CDR3 region has the DNA TGCGCCAGCAGCCAAGACATGGCTAGGTCCTACGAGCAGTACTTC. It codes for CASSQDMARSYEQYF. The genes are TRBV4-1 and TRBJ2-7; D is undetermined. Deletions cut 0 bases from V and 1 base from J, with 10 bases between. This CDR3 has 15 residues. The germline CDR1 and CDR2 sequences are MGHRA and YSYEKL.

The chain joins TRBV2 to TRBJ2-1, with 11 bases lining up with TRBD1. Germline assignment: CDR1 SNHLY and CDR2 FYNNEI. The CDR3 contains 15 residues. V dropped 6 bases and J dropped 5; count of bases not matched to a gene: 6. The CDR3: CASSPGTGGNNEQFF. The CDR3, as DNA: TGTGCCAGCAGCCCCGGGACAGGGGGTAACAATGAGCAGTTCTTC.

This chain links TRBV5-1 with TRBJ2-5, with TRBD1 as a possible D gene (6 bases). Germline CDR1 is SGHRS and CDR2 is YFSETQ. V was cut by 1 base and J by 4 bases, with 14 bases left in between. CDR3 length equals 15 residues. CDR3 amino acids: CASSLFQGLRETQYF. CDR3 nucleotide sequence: TGCGCCAGCAGCTTGTTCCAGGGGTTGCGAGAGACCCAGTACTTC.

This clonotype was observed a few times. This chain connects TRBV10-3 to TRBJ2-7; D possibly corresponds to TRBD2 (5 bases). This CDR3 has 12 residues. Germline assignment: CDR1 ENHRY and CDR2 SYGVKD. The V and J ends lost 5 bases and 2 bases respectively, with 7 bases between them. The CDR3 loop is CAISPEAYEQYF. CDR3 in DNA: TGTGCCATCAGTCCGGAGGCCTACGAGCAGTACTTC.

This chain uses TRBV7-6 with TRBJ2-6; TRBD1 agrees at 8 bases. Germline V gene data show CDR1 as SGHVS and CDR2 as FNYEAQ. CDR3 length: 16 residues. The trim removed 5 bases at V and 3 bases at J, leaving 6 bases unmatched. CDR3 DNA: TGTGCCAGCAGCCATTCGGACAGGGATGGGGCCAACGTCCTGACTTTC. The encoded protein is CASSHSDRDGANVLTF.

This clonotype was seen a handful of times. The CDR3 nucleotides are TGTGCCAGCAGTGAAAGCAGGCCTGGGGCCAACGTCCTGACTTTC. Translation gives CASSESRPGANVLTF. The chain is built from TRBV25-1 and TRBJ2-6; D remains unclear. V gave up 2 bases and J gave up 2 bases, with 7 bases separating them. The CDR3 extends over 15 amino acids. CDR1 and CDR2 (germline): MGHDK, SYGVNS.

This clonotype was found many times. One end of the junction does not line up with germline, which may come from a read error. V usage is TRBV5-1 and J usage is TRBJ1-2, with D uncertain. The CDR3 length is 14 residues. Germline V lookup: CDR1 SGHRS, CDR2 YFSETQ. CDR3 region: CASSLVGTNYGYTF. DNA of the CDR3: TGTGCCAGCAGCTTAGTAGGGACTAACTATGGCTACACCTTC.

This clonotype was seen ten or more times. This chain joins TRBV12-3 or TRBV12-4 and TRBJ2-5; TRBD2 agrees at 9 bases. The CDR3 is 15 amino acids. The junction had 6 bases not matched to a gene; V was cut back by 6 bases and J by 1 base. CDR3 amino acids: CASSRLAEIQETQYF. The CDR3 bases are TGTGCCAGCAGCCGACTAGCGGAGATCCAAGAGACCCAGTACTTC.

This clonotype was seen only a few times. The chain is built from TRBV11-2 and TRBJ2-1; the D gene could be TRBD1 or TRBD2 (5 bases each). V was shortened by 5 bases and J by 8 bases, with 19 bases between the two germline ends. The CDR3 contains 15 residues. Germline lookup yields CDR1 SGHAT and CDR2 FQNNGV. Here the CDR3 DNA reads TGTGCCAGCAGCGCTCTTCCTCCAGGGACCCATGAGCAGTTCTTC. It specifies CASSALPPGTHEQFF.

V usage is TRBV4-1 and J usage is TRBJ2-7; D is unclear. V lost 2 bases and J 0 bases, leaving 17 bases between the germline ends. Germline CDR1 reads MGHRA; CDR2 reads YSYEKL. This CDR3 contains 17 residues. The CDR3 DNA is TGCGCCAGCAGCCAACCCTTCCCTAGGCGTAGCTCCTACGAGCAGTACTTC. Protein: CASSQPFPRRSSYEQYF.

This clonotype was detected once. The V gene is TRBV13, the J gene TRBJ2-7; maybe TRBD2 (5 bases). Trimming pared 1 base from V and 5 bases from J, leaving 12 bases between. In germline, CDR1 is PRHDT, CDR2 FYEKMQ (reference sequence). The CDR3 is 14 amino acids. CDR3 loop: CASSLARVRNEQYF. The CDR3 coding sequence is TGTGCCAGCAGCTTAGCGCGGGTTCGGAACGAGCAGTACTTC.

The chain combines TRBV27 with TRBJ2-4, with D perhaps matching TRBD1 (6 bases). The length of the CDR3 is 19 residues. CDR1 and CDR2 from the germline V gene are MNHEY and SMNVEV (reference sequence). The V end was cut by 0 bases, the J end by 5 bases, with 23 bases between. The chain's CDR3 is CASSLSGMGRTAGENIQYF. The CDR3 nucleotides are TGTGCCAGCAGTTTATCAGGAATGGGCAGGACGGCAGGGGAAAACATTCAGTACTTC.

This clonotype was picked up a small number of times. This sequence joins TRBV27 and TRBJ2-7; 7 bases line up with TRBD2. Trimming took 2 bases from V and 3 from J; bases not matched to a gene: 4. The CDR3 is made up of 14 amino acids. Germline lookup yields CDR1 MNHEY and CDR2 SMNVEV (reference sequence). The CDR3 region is CASSLLGGDYEQYF. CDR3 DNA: TGTGCCAGCAGTTTACTGGGGGGGGACTACGAGCAGTACTTC.

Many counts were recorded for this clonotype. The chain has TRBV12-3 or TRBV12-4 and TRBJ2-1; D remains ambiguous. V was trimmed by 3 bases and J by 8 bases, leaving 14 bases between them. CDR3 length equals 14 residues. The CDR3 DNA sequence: TGTGCCAGCAGTTTTCGAATAGGTGAAGATGAGCAGTTCTTC. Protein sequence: CASSFRIGEDEQFF.

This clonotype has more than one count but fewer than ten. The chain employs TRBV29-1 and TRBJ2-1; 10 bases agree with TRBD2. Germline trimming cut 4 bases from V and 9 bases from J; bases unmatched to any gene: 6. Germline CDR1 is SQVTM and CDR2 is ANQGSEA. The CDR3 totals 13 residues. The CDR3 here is CSVASGRASEQFF. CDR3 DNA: TGCAGCGTTGCCAGCGGGAGGGCCAGTGAGCAGTTCTTC.

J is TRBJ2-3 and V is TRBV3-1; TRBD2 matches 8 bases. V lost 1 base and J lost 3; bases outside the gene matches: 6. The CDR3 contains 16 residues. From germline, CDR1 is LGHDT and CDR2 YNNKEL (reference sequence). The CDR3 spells CASSQAWVAGTDTQYF. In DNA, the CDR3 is TGTGCCAGCAGCCAAGCCTGGGTAGCGGGGACAGATACGCAGTATTTT.

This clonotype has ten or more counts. In DNA, the CDR3 is TGTGCCAGCAGTCCCCGACAGGGGGCCTACGAGCAGTACTTC. Protein: CASSPRQGAYEQYF. The genes are TRBV12-3 or TRBV12-4 and TRBJ2-7; 9 nucleotides line up with TRBD1. After removal of 5 bases from V and 2 bases from J, the junction contained 4 bases not matched to a gene. This CDR3 is 14 amino acids long.

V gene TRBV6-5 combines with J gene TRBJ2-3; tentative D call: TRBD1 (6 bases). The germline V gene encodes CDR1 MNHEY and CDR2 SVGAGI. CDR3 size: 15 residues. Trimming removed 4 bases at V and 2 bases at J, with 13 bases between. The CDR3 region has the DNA TGTGCCAGCAGTTCCCAGGGGACAAACACAGATACGCAGTATTTT. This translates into CASSSQGTNTDTQYF.